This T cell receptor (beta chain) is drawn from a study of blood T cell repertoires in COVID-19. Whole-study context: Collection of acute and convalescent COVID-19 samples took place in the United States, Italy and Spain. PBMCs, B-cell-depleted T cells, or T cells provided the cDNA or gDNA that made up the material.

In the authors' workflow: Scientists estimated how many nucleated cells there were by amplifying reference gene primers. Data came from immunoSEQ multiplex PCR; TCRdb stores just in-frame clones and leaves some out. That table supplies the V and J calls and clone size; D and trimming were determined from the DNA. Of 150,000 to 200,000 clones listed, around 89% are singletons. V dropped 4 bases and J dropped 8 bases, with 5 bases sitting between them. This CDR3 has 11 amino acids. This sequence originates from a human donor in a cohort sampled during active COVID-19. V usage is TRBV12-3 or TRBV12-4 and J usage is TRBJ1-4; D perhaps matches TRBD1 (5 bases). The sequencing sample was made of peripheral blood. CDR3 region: CASSWGEKLFF. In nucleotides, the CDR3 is TGTGCCAGCAGTTGGGGCGAAAAACTGTTTTTT.